This TCR beta chain was sequenced for a study of tumor-infiltrating lymphocytes in primary liver carcinoma. Synthesis of TCR beta cDNA was carried out from about 540 ng total RNA with a constant-region primer. Libraries for TCR beta were built through three nested multiplex PCR rounds, which together made up a slightly modified ARM-PCR procedure. Rounds one and two of PCR, each of roughly 10 cycles, were primed with TRBV1-TRBV30 forward primers and a C-beta reverse primer. TCRdb re-called the multiplex PCR reads with MiXCR, one entry per CDR3 protein. The repertoire consists of over 25,000 distinct CDR3 sequences, with 60% to 85% occurring once and the leading ten covering 45% to 50%. Trimming stripped 2 bases from V and 7 bases from J, with 12 bases between. The CDR3 has 14 amino acids. The germline V gene encodes CDR1 SGHAT and CDR2 FQNNGV. About this clonotype: The antigen remains unidentified.

Study observations and caveats: There were only about 7.5-25% of top clones found in all five tumor regions.

Without any cell sorting, about 19-32 mg of bulk tissue yielded co-extracted RNA and DNA. This chain connects TRBV11-2 to TRBJ2-1; D may be TRBD2 (5 bases). The sequencing input was liver tumor tissue from sampling region 3. Indicated subset: tumor region T3, left-lateral pole. This TCR was recovered from a man aged 40-49 years with primary liver carcinoma and hepatitis B virus infection. CDR3 in DNA: TGTGCCAGCAGCTTATACCAACTAGTTAATGAGCAGTTCTTC. Protein product: CASSLYQLVNEQFF.